This TCR beta chain derives from a study of T cell responses to AZD1222 COVID-19 vaccine. Study-level findings and limits: Repertoires were collected only later (after the peak T cell response had occurred). CD4 TCRs associated with vaccination spanned spike, dominating at 160-218 and 743-854.

TCRdb keeps only in-frame clones here, not all; method: immunoSEQ multiplex PCR. The repertoire holds around 100,000 clones, with approximately 88% as singletons. As regards this clone: What it binds is unknown.

The CDR3 is 14 amino acids. V was pared by 0 bases and J by 4 bases, with 7 bases between. CDR1 and CDR2 (germline): LGHDT, YNNKEL (reference sequence). This receptor was obtained from an adult who received the AZD1222 COVID-19 vaccine. The sequenced sample was peripheral blood, obtained 28 days after the second AZD1222 dose. V and J are TRBV3-1 (or the pseudogene TRBV3-2) and TRBJ2-1; the D is unclear. The CDR3 spells CASSQDPRYNEQFF. For the CDR3, the DNA is TGTGCCAGCAGCCAAGATCCCAGGTACAATGAGCAGTTCTTC.